This TCR beta chain comes out of a study of blood T cell repertoires in COVID-19. On the study more broadly: COVID-19 samples collected from the United States, Italy and Spain covered acute and convalescent phases. PBMCs, B-cell-depleted T cells, or T cells provided the cDNA or gDNA that made up the material.

The length of the CDR3 is 14 residues. Germline V gives CDR1 SNHLY, CDR2 FYNNEI. Trimming took off 1 base at V and 8 bases at J, with 14 bases between the two ends. Original data processing: Amplification of reference gene primers provided the estimated nucleated cell counts. Sequencing was performed with immunoSEQ multiplex PCR; in TCRdb, only in-frame clones are kept and a portion is missing. V, J and clone size are those of that table, while D and trimming were read from the DNA. The sample shows 70,000 or so clones, approximately 80% of them seen only once. This chain connects TRBV2 to TRBJ1-2, with D hard to call. Input material: peripheral blood. This clonotype was obtained from a woman between 55 and 75 years old with acute or convalescent COVID-19. CDR3 nucleotides: TGTGCCAGCAGTGAAGACATCACAACCGGGGGCTACACCTTC. Its translation: CASSEDITTGGYTF.